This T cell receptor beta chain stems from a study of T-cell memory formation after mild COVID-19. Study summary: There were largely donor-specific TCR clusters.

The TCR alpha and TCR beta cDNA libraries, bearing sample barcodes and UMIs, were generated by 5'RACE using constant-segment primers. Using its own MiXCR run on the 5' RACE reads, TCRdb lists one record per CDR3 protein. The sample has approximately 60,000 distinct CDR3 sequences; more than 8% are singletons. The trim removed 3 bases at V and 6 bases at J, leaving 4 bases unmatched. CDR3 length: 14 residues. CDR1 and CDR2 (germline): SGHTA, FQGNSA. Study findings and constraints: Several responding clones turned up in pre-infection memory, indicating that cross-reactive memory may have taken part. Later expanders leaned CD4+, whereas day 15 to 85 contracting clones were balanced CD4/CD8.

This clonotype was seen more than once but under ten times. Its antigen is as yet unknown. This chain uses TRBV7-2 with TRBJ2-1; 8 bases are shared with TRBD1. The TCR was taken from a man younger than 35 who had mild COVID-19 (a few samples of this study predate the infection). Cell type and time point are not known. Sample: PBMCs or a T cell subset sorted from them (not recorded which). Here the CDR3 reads CASSFQGAINEQFF. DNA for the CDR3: TGTGCCAGCAGCTTCCAGGGGGCGATCAATGAGCAGTTCTTC.